The sequence of this T cell receptor beta chain was determined in a study of T cell responses to AZD1222 COVID-19 vaccine. For this clone: Its antigen is as yet unknown.

Germline lookup yields CDR1 SGHRS and CDR2 YFSETQ. CDR3 length: 15 residues. V gave up 0 bases and J gave up 5 bases, with 9 bases separating them. Study conclusions and caveats: Most donors were white British, females outnumbered males, and clonal diversity was possibly underestimated. Nearly half of unique spike-specific TCRs reportedly avoided B.1.351 and B.1.1.7 mutated regions. Just 6 or 7 people given AZD1222 tested seropositive at baseline.

Repertoires were generated with immunoSEQ multiplex PCR, while TCRdb's copy carries only in-frame clones and drops some. The sample yields 57,000 or so clones, 65% to 80% seen once. The sequenced sample was peripheral blood, obtained 28 days after the second AZD1222 dose. The rearrangement joins TRBV5-1 to TRBJ1-6; D remains ambiguous. This clonotype was sampled from an adult who received the AZD1222 COVID-19 vaccine. Written as DNA, the CDR3 is TGCGCCAGCAGCTTGGGCTCTCGGGATAATTCACCCCTCCACTTT. Residues: CASSLGSRDNSPLHF.